This entry concerns a single TCR beta chain. Antigen: not known. The authors sorted CD4+ naive, central memory, regulatory and stem cell-like memory cells via CD45RO/CCR7/CD25/CD127/CD95/CD27. The germline V gene has CDR1 GTSNPN and CDR2 SVGIG (reference sequence). Trimming stripped 2 bases from V and 10 bases from J, with 17 bases between. The CDR3 covers 13 residues. The entirety of the isolated RNA underwent reverse transcription, so expressed TCRB transcripts were sequenced. Assay used: immunoSEQ multiplex PCR; TCRdb lists only in-frame clones, some missing. The repertoire holds 120,000 to 150,000 clones, with around an eighth as singletons. The data derive from a study of beta chain features in type 1 diabetes. On the study more broadly: There were around 110 million sorted cells examined across all samples. Study results and limitations: Shortening that was moderate but significant affected the TCRB CDR3s of Type 1 diabetes patients in all four CD4+ subsets. Patients' naive, central memory and regulatory TCRB repertoires appeared more alike than those of healthy donors. VDJ junctions sequenced from type 1 diabetes patients showed fewer insertions and more deletions.

The chain uses TRBV30 and TRBJ1-1, with D perhaps matching TRBD1 (6 bases). Material for sequencing was central memory CD4+ T cells from blood. This clonotype originated in a man between 18 and 35 years old with type 1 diabetes. The CDR3 reads CAWSPIQGQVAFF. The CDR3 nucleotides read TGTGCCTGGAGTCCGATCCAGGGGCAGGTAGCTTTCTTT.